One and the same sample provided the 17 T cell receptor beta chains below, sequenced in a study of cytomegalovirus exposure and HLA in healthy donors. Use of 60 Vbeta and 13 Jbeta primers characterized the PCR. Profiled with immunoSEQ multiplex PCR; TCRdb holds only in-frame clones, not every one. The repertoire consists of 300,000 or so clones, with 70% to 90% occurring once and the leading ten covering roughly 2%. The specimen was PBMCs. The source of these receptors is a woman aged 40 to 55 in good health and CMV-seropositive.

CDR3 amino acids: CASSNAGGNEQFF. In DNA, the CDR3 is TGTGCCAGTTCAAATGCGGGCGGGAATGAGCAGTTCTTC. The V call is TRBV7-3, the J call TRBJ2-1, with D possibly TRBD2 on 5 matching bases. With 9 bases removed from V and 7 bases from J, the gap between germline ends came to 16 bases. CDR1 is SGHTA, CDR2 FQGTGA, per germline. The CDR3 is 13 residues long.

J is TRBJ1-4 and V is TRBV4-3; D possibly corresponds to TRBD1 (6 bases). Trimming pared 0 bases from V and 8 bases from J, leaving 16 bases between. The CDR3 runs to 16 residues. Germline V gene data show CDR1 as LGHNA and CDR2 as YSLEER. The chain's CDR3 is CASSQDYEGVREKLFF. The CDR3 DNA follows: TGCGCCAGCAGCCAAGATTATGAGGGGGTTAGAGAAAAACTGTTTTTT.

To note about this clone: Other DNA sequences in this sample translate to the same CDR3. This rearrangement joins TRBV19 to TRBJ2-7; possibly TRBD2 for D (6 bases). V was shortened by 4 bases and J by 0 bases, with 13 bases between the two germline ends. Germline-derived CDR1 and CDR2 are LNHDA and SQIVND (reference sequence). This CDR3 is built from 15 residues. CDR3 DNA sequence: TGTGCCAGTAGTACCGGGACCGGGAGCTCCTACGAGCAGTACTTC. Its protein product is CASSTGTGSSYEQYF. Using reference TRBV19 and TRBJ2-7 for the parts outside the CDR3, the full variable domain is DGGITQSPKYLFRKEGQNVTLSCEQNLNHDAMYWYRQDPGQGLRLIYYSQIVNDFQKGDIAEGYSVSREKKESFPLTVTSAQKNPTAFYLCASSTGTGSSYEQYFGPGTRLTVT.

This clone appeared a single time. The CDR3 DNA is TGCGCCAGCAGCCAAGGGTGGGCAGACTCCTACGAGCAGTACTTC. It codes for CASSQGWADSYEQYF. The chain combines TRBV4-1 with TRBJ2-7; D call uncertain. This CDR3 spans 15 amino acids. The germline V gene encodes CDR1 MGHRA and CDR2 YSYEKL. V lost 1 base and J 0 bases, leaving 10 bases between the germline ends.

In this sample, this clone turned up a few times. The J gene is TRBJ2-7, the V gene TRBV28; TRBD2 might be the D (5 bases). The CDR3 loop spans 12 amino acids. The germline V and J ends were trimmed by 5 bases and 2 bases, with 7 bases remaining between them. The germline gives CDR1 MDHEN, CDR2 SYDVKM. The CDR3 is CASSLGTYEQYF. CDR3 sequence (DNA): TGTGCCAGCAGTCTCGGGACCTACGAGCAGTACTTC.

This clone occurred a few times. The V call is TRBV11-2, the J call TRBJ2-5, with a tentative D call TRBD2 (5 bases). V was clipped by 0 bases and J by 5 bases, with 10 bases between them. Looked up from germline, CDR1 is SGHAT and CDR2 is FQNNGV. This CDR3 is built from 14 residues. The CDR3 is CASSLEYQRETQYF. CDR3 sequence (DNA): TGTGCCAGCAGCTTAGAATACCAGCGGGAGACCCAGTACTTC.

The rearrangement uses TRBV27 and TRBJ1-3; 11 bases map to TRBD1. The CDR3 runs 15 residues. The J segment lost 2 bases and the V segment lost 8 bases, leaving 5 bases of the junction unmatched. Germline CDR1 and CDR2: MNHEY and SMNVEV (reference sequence). The chain's CDR3 is CASHPGQGAGNTIYF. Here the CDR3 DNA reads TGTGCCAGCCACCCGGGACAGGGGGCTGGAAACACCATATATTTT.

The J gene is TRBJ1-2, the V gene TRBV30; the D is unclear. CDR1 and CDR2 (germline): GTSNPN, SVGIG (reference sequence). The CDR3 runs to 11 residues. Trimming took off 5 bases at V and 4 bases at J, with 8 bases between the two ends. Written as DNA, the CDR3 is TGTGCCTGGCAAAACAGCTATGGCTACACCTTC. Translated, it gives CAWQNSYGYTF.

The J gene is TRBJ2-5, the V gene TRBV6-1; D is undetermined. The J call could be wrong; TRBJ2-7 is a better fit for the DNA end. CDR3 length: 13 residues. Germline CDR1 reads MNHNS; CDR2 reads SASEGT. The CDR3 loop reads CATDALNYYEQYF. CDR3 sequence (DNA): TGTGCCACCGACGCCCTCAACTACTACGAGCAGTACTTC.

The chain links TRBV4-3 to TRBJ2-5; 11 bases are a match to TRBD2. Trimming removed 3 bases from V and 5 bases from J; junction bases left unmatched: 11. The CDR3 runs 17 residues. Looked up from germline, CDR1 is LGHNA and CDR2 is YSLEER. CDR3 sequence reads: CASSQRALAGGVETQYF. CDR3 DNA: TGCGCCAGCAGCCAGAGGGCCCTAGCGGGAGGAGTGGAGACCCAGTACTTC.

This sequence joins TRBV19 and TRBJ1-5; a weak D match, TRBD1 (6 bases). Germline V gene sequence: CDR1 LNHDA, CDR2 SQIVND (reference sequence). There are 16 residues in the CDR3. Trimming removed 0 bases at V and 0 bases at J, with 9 bases between. CDR3 nucleotides: TGTGCCAGTAGTATAGAACAGGGCTATAGCAATCAGCCCCAGCATTTT. Translation: CASSIEQGYSNQPQHF.

CDR3 residues: CASSIASGTRTDTQYF. The DNA of the CDR3 is TGTGCCAGTAGTATAGCGTCAGGGACACGCACAGATACGCAGTATTTT. V gene TRBV19 combines with J gene TRBJ2-3; TRBD1 might be the D (6 bases). The V gene's germline CDR1 is LNHDA and CDR2 SQIVND (reference sequence). The CDR3 loop spans 16 amino acids. V was pared by 1 base and J by 1 base, with 12 bases between.

This rearrangement joins TRBV7-9 to TRBJ1-2, with 7 bases that match TRBD1. Germline V CDR1 and CDR2: SEHNR, FQNEAQ (reference sequence). V trimming: 5 bases; J trimming: 0 bases; junction bases outside the gene matches: 6. This CDR3 is built from 15 residues. The CDR3 DNA reads as TGTGCCAGCAGCAAGGGGGCGCTGGCTAACTATGGCTACACCTTC. The encoded protein is CASSKGALANYGYTF.

The chain links TRBV30 to TRBJ1-6, with 7 bases identical to TRBD1. Germline values: CDR1 GTSNPN, CDR2 SVGIG (reference sequence). The J segment lost 5 bases and the V segment lost 3 bases, leaving 10 bases of the junction unmatched. CDR3 size: 16 residues. CDR3 in amino acids: CAWRATGDGHNSPLHF. The CDR3 region has the DNA TGTGCCTGGAGGGCTACAGGGGATGGCCATAATTCACCCCTCCACTTT.

This rearrangement joins TRBV7-9 to TRBJ1-4, with unresolved D. V was trimmed by 3 bases and J by 6 bases, leaving 11 bases between them. From germline, CDR1 is SEHNR and CDR2 FQNEAQ (reference sequence). The CDR3 is made up of 14 amino acids. The CDR3 protein is CASSFDGVYEKLFF. CDR3 nucleotide sequence: TGTGCCAGCAGCTTCGACGGAGTGTATGAAAAACTGTTTTTT.

The chain combines TRBV11-2 with TRBJ1-1, with a weak D call TRBD1 (5 bases). V was clipped by 0 bases and J by 5 bases, with 10 bases between them. The CDR3 spans 14 residues. Per the germline V gene, CDR1 is SGHAT and CDR2 is FQNNGV. CDR3 loop: CASSLEAGMTEAFF. CDR3 bases: TGTGCCAGCAGCTTAGAGGCAGGGATGACTGAAGCTTTCTTT.

The CDR3 DNA follows: TGTGCCAGCAGTGAATACTGGACTAGCGGGAGCTCCTACAATGAGCAGTTCTTC. Its protein is CASSEYWTSGSSYNEQFF. This rearrangement joins TRBV25-1 to TRBJ2-1; 13 bases map to TRBD2. Trimming cost V 0 bases and J 0 bases; bases outside gene matches: 2. The CDR3 consists of 18 residues. Germline assignment: CDR1 MGHDK and CDR2 SYGVNS.